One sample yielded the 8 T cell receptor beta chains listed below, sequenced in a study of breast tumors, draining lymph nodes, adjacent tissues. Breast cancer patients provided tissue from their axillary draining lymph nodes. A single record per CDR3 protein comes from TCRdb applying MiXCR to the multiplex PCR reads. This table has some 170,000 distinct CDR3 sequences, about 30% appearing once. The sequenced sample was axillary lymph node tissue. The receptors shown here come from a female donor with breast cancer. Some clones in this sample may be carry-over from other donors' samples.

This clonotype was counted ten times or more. This CDR3 is CSASSSGVYYEQYF. The CDR3 nucleotides are TGCAGTGCTAGCTCTAGCGGGGTCTACTACGAGCAGTACTTC. The chain links TRBV20-1 to TRBJ2-7; 9 positions agree with TRBD2. CDR3 size: 14 residues. CDR1 DFQATT and CDR2 SNEGSKA come from the germline V gene (reference sequence). V lost 3 bases to trimming and J lost 3 bases; unmatched junction nucleotides: 6.

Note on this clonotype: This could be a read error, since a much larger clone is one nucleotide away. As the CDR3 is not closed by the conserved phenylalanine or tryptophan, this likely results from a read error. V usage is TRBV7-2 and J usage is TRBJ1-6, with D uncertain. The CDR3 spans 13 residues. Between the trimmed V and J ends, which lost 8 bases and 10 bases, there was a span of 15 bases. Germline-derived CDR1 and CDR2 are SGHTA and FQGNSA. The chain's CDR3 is CASGQNTGSPLHL. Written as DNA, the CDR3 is TGTGCCAGCGGCCAAAACACGGGATCACCCCTCCACCTT.

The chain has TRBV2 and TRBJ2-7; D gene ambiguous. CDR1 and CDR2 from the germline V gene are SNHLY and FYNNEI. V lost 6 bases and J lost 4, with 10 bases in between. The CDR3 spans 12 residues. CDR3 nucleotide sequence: TGTGCCAGCAGAGGAGAGATGTACGAGCAGTACTTC. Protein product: CASRGEMYEQYF.

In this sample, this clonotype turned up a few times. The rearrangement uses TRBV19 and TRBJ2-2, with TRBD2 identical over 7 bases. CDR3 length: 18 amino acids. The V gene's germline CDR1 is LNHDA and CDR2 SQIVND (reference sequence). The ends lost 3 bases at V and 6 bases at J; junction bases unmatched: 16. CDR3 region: CASSIRLWGGGRAGELFF. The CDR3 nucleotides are TGTGCCAGTAGTATTAGACTTTGGGGGGGGGGTCGGGCCGGGGAGCTGTTTTTT.

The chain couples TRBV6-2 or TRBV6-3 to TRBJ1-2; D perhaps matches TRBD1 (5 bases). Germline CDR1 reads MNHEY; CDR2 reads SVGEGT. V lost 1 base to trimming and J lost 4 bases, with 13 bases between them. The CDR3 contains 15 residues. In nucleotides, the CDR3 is TGTGCCAGCAGTTACTTCCGGACGGGGACCTATGGCTACACCTTC. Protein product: CASSYFRTGTYGYTF.

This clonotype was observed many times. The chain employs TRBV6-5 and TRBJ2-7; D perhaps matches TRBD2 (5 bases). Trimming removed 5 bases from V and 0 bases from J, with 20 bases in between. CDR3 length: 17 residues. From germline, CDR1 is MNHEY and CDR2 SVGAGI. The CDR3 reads CASSTPFRTGSSYEQYF. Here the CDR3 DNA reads TGTGCCAGCAGTACCCCTTTTCGGACTGGCAGCTCCTACGAGCAGTACTTC.

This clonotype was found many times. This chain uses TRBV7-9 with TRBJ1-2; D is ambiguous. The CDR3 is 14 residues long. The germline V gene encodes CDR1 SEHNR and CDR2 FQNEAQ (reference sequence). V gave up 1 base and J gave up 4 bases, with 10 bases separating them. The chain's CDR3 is CASSLGSTGYGYTF. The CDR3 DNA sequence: TGTGCCAGCAGCTTAGGGTCGACCGGCTATGGCTACACCTTC.

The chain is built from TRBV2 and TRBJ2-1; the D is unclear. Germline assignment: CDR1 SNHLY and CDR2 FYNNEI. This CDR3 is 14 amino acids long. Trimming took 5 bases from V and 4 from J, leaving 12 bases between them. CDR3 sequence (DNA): TGTGCCAGCAGTTCTGAGCCCAGTTACAATGAGCAGTTCTTC. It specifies CASSSEPSYNEQFF.